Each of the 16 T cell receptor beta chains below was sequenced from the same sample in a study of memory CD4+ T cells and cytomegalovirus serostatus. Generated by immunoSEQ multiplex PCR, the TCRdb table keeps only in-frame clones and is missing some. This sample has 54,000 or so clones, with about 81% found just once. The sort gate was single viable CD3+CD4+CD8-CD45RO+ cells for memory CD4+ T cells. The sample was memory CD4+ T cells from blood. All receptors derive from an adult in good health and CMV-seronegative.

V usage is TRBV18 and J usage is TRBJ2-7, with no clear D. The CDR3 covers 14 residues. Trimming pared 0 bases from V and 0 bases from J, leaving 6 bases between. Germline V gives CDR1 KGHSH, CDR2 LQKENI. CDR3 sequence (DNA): TGTGCCAGCTCACCACCTGGCAGCTCCTACGAGCAGTACTTC. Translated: CASSPPGSSYEQYF.

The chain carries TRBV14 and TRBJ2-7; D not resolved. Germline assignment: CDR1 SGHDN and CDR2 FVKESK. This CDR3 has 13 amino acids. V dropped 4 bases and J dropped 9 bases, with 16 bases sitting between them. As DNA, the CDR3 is TGTGCCAGCAGCCTCTCTCCCCGCGCCGGGCAGTACTTC. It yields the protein CASSLSPRAGQYF.

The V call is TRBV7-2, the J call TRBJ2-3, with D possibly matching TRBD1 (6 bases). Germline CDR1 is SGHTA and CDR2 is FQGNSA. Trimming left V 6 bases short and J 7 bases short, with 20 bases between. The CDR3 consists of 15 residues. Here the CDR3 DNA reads TGTGCCAGCAGTCCCACAGGGAGCCGGATGTATACGCAGTATTTT. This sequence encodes CASSPTGSRMYTQYF.

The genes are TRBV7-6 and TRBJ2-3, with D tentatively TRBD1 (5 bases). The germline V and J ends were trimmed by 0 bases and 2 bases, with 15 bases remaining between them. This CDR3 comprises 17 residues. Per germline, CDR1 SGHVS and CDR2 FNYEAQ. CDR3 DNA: TGTGCCAGCAGCTTAGCGCAGGGCGGACAACCCACAGATACGCAGTATTTT. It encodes CASSLAQGGQPTDTQYF.

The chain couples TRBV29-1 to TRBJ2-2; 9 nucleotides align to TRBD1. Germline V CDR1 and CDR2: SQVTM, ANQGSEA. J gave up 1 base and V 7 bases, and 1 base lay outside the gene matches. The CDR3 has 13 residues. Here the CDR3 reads CSADRGNTGELFF. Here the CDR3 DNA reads TGCAGCGCGGACAGGGGGAACACCGGGGAGCTGTTTTTT.

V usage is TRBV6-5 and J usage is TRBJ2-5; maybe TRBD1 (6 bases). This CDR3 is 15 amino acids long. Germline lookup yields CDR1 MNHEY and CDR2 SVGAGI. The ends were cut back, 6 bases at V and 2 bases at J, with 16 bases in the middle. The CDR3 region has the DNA TGTGCCAGCAGCGGAAAGACAGGCTGGCAAGAGACCCAGTACTTC. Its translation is CASSGKTGWQETQYF.

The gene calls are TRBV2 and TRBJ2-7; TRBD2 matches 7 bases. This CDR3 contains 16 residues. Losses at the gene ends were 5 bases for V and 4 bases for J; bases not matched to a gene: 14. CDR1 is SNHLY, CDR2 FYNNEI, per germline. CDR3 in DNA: TGTGCCAGCAGTTTTGGGGGGGTATACAGCTTTTACGAGCAGTACTTC. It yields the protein CASSFGGVYSFYEQYF.

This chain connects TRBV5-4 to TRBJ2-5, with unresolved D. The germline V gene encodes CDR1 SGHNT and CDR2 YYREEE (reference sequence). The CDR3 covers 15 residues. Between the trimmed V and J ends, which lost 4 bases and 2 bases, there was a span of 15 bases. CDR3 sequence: CASSPDLMGQETQYF. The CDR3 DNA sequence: TGTGCCAGCAGCCCCGACCTCATGGGTCAAGAGACCCAGTACTTC. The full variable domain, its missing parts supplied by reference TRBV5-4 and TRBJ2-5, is ETGVTQSPTHLIKTRGQQVTLRCSSQSGHNTVSWYQQALGQGPQFIFQYYREEENGRGNFPPRFSGLQFPNYSSELNVNALELDDSALYLCASSPDLMGQETQYFGPGTRLLVL.

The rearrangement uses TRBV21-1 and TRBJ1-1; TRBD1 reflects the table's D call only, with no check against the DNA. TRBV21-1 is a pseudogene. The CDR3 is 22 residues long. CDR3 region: CASSKENLGQGGIPRVGTEAFF. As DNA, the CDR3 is TGTGCCAGCAGCAAAGAAAACCTTGGACAGGGAGGAATACCGAGGGTGGGCACTGAAGCTTTCTTT.

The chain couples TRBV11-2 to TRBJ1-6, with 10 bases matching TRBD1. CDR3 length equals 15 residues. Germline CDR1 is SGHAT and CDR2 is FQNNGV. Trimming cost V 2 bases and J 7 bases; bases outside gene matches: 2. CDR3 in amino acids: CASSLMDRGNSPLHF. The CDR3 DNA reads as TGTGCCAGCAGCTTAATGGACAGGGGGAATTCACCCCTCCACTTT.

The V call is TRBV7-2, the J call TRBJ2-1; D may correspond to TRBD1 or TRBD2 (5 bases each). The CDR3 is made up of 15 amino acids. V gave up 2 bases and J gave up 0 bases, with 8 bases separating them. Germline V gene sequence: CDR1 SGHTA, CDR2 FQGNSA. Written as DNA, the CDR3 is TGTGCCAGCAGCTTATCCGGGACCTCCTACAATGAGCAGTTCTTC. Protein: CASSLSGTSYNEQFF.

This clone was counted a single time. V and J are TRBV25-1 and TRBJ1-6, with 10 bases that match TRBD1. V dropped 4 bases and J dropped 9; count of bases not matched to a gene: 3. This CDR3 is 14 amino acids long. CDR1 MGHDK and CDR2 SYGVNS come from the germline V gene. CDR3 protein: CASSGTGGGSPLHF. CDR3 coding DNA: TGTGCCAGCAGTGGGACAGGGGGTGGTTCACCCCTCCACTTT.

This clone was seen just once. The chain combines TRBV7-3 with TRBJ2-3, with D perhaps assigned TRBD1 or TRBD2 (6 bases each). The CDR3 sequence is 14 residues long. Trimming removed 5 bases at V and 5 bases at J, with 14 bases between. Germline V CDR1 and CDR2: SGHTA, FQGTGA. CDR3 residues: CASSLLGGRDTQYF. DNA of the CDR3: TGTGCCAGCAGCCTCTTGGGGGGCAGAGATACGCAGTATTTT. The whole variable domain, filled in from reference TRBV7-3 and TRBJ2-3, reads GAGVSQTPSNKVTEKGKYVELRCDPISGHTALYWYRQSLGQGPEFLIYFQGTGAADDSGLPNDRFFAVRPEGSVSTLKIQRTERGDSAVYLCASSLLGGRDTQYFGPGTRLTVL.

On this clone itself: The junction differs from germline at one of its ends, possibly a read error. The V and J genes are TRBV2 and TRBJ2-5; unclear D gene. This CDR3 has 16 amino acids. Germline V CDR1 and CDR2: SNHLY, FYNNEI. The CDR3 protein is CASSEGPTRYQETQYF. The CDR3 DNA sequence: TGTGCCAGCAGCGAAGGCCCCACGCGGTACCAAGAGACCCAGTACTTC.

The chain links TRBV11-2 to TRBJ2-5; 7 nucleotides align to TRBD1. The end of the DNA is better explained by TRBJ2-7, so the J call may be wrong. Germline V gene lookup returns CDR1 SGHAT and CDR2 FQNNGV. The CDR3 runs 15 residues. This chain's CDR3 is CASSPRTGTSYEQYF. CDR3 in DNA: TGTGCCAGCAGCCCCAGGACAGGAACATCCTACGAGCAGTACTTC.

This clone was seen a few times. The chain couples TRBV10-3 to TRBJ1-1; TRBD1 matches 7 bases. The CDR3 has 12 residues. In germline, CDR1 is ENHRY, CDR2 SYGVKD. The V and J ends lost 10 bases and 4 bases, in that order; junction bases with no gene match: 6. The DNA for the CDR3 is TGTGCCACCTCAGGGGGAACCACTGAAGCTTTCTTT. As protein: CATSGGTTEAFF.